This T cell receptor beta chain was documented in a study of shared clonotypes between healthy human individuals. Clones were read by immunoSEQ multiplex PCR, and TCRdb kept only the in-frame ones, dropping some. The sample includes a few million clones, around nine tenths of them seen just once. The CDR3 has 14 amino acids. V shed 10 bases and J shed 0 bases, with 16 bases lying between them. CDR1 and CDR2 (germline): ENHRY, SYGVKD. The V gene is TRBV10-3, the J gene TRBJ2-7, with D perhaps matching TRBD2 (6 bases). This receptor was obtained from a man younger than 30 in good health. The material sequenced was naive CD4+ T cells sorted from blood. Subset given: CD45RA+ positively selected. CDR3 DNA sequence: TGTGCCACCCTAGCCGGGGGTTACTCCTACGAGCAGTACTTC. It translates to CATLAGGYSYEQYF.